A single sample is the source of the 7 T cell receptor beta chains below, sequenced in a study of monozygotic twins with inflammatory bowel disease. TCRdb reprocessed the 5' RACE reads and stores each CDR3 protein as one record, lacking DNA. Its listing shows 200,000 to 250,000 distinct CDR3 sequences. Sequenced material: blood. These receptors were collected from a human donor with ulcerative colitis or Crohn's disease, or a healthy co-twin of an affected twin (not recorded which).

The chain carries TRBV7-2 and TRBJ1-2. The CDR3 spans 16 residues. CDR1 and CDR2 from the germline V gene are SGHTA and FQGNSA. CDR3 protein: CASSLALEGLSYGYTF.

The V gene is TRBV7-9, the J gene TRBJ2-7. Germline V gene sequence: CDR1 SEHNR, CDR2 FQNEAQ (reference sequence). This CDR3 contains 13 residues. This chain's CDR3 is CASSLADEYEQYF. The full variable domain, rest sourced from reference TRBV7-9 and TRBJ2-7, is DTGVSQNPRHKITKRGQNVTFRCDPISEHNRLYWYRQTLGQGPEFLTYFQNEAQLEKSRLLSDRFSAERPKGSFSTLEIQRTEQGDSAMYLCASSLADEYEQYFGPGTRLTVT.

The gene calls are TRBV4-3 and TRBJ2-1; without DNA, the TCRdb call of TRBD2 cannot be checked. Germline CDR1 LGHNA, CDR2 YSLEER. CDR3 length: 15 amino acids. The chain's CDR3 is CASSQGARIWSEQFF.

The J gene is TRBJ1-4, the V gene TRBV19. Germline CDR1 reads LNHDA; CDR2 reads SQIVND (reference sequence). The CDR3 is 13 amino acids. This CDR3 is CASNAGTFEKLFF.

The J gene is TRBJ2-5, the V gene TRBV6-1. There are 14 residues in the CDR3. The V gene's germline CDR1 is MNHNS and CDR2 SASEGT. CDR3 in amino acids: CASRDSGGQETQYF.

J is TRBJ2-6 and V is TRBV4-2; lacking DNA, the TRBD1 call made by TCRdb goes unchecked. The CDR3 is 18 residues long. Per the germline V gene, CDR1 is LGHNA and CDR2 is YNFKEQ. The CDR3 sequence is CASSQDGRGLSGANVLTF.

The chain has TRBV5-1 and TRBJ2-3; the TCRdb call, TRBD1, lacks DNA for checking. This CDR3 region has 15 residues. Germline V gives CDR1 SGHRS, CDR2 YFSETQ. CDR3 amino acids: CASSSGQGALDTQYF.